What follows is one T cell receptor (beta chain) and its context. Its antigen is as yet unknown. These data come from a study of CD4 T cells in relation to SARS-CoV-2 and coronaviruses. Study-level information: Convalescent patients were fewer than ten males and 4 females; two were Hispanic.

Some clones are missing from TCRdb's copy, which holds only in-frame ones; the method was immunoSEQ multiplex PCR. The table records around 41,000 clones, around 82% of them present only once. The source material was naive CD4+ T cells from PBMCs, cultured in vitro. Subset here: naive CD4+ T cells isolated by negative enrichment. This receptor was identified in an adult with COVID-19.

The CDR3 spells CAISESKTGRPNEQFF. Written as DNA, the CDR3 is TGTGCCATCAGTGAGTCTAAAACGGGAAGGCCGAATGAGCAGTTCTTC. V usage is TRBV10-3 and J usage is TRBJ2-1; possibly TRBD2 for D (5 bases). The CDR3 totals 16 residues. In germline, CDR1 is ENHRY, CDR2 SYGVKD. Trimming removed 0 bases at V and 7 bases at J, with 16 bases between.